Shown below are 21 T cell receptor beta chains from a single sample sequenced in a study of T cells in Graves' hyperthyroidism and ophthalmopathy (dated by TCRdb to between 2018 and 2021). To prepare the library, multiplex PCR was applied. The instrument given in TCRdb is Illumina HiSeq 2000. Amplification of TCR beta CDR3 regions was carried out from RNA transcripts. For the first round of RT-PCR on the TCR CDR3, the HTBI primer set was used together with the Qiagen OneStep RT-PCR kit. In-frame beta chains were kept once TCRdb had trimmed the public reads at Q25 with fastp and called clones with MiXCR. Every CDR3 protein is listed once, alongside the most common genes and DNA of its rows. The sample table shows approximately 330,000 distinct CDR3 sequences, and 21% are seen once. The ten largest clonotypes hold around half of the sample. Sequencing used blood. The receptors originated from a woman in her fifties or sixties with Graves' hyperthyroidism.

CDR3 in amino acids: CASSYSGQTQETQYF. In nucleotides, the CDR3 is TGTGCCAGCAGTTACTCGGGACAGACCCAAGAGACCCAGTACTTC. The V call is TRBV6-2 or TRBV6-3, the J call TRBJ2-5; 7 nucleotides line up with TRBD1. The V and J ends lost 0 bases and 1 base, in that order; junction bases with no gene match: 2. This CDR3 is built from 15 residues. CDR1 MNHEY and CDR2 SVGEGT come from the germline V gene.

This clonotype has at least ten counts. This sequence joins TRBV30 and TRBJ2-2, with 15 bases aligning to TRBD2. The CDR3 has 17 residues. CDR1 and CDR2 (germline): GTSNPN, SVGIG (reference sequence). With V trimmed by 2 bases and J by 4 bases, 5 bases remained unmatched. The CDR3 loop is CAWSLGTSGRFTGELFF. In DNA, the CDR3 is TGTGCCTGGAGTTTAGGGACTAGCGGGAGGTTCACCGGGGAGCTGTTTTTT.

In this sample, this clonotype turned up many times. J is TRBJ1-1 and V is TRBV6-1; 9 bases are a match to TRBD1. CDR3 size: 17 residues. The germline V gene has CDR1 MNHNS and CDR2 SASEGT. V lost 9 bases, J lost 4 bases, and 18 bases stayed unmatched. For the CDR3, the DNA is TGTGCCAGTTACTTCAAGACAGGGGGTGACCTTTTCACTGAAGCTTTCTTT. Its protein product is CASYFKTGGDLFTEAFF.

This clonotype has just a few counts. The rearrangement joins TRBV27 to TRBJ1-6; D gene unclear. This CDR3 spans 14 amino acids. In germline, CDR1 is MNHEY, CDR2 SMNVEV (reference sequence). Trimming removed 6 bases from V and 5 bases from J, with 11 bases in between. This CDR3 is CASSLLPDNSPLHF. The CDR3 nucleotides read TGTGCCAGCAGCCTACTTCCAGATAATTCACCCCTCCACTTT.

The chain employs TRBV5-4 and TRBJ2-5, with 8 bases that match TRBD2. From germline, CDR1 is SGHNT and CDR2 YYREEE (reference sequence). V shed 2 bases and J 0 bases; nucleotides not matched to a gene: 9. This CDR3 is built from 17 residues. The CDR3 DNA reads as TGTGCCAGCAGCTTCAGGGGCGGGGGGACGTACCAAGAGACCCAGTACTTC. Amino acid sequence: CASSFRGGGTYQETQYF.

The V and J genes are TRBV4-1 and TRBJ2-3; perhaps TRBD2 as D (6 bases). This CDR3 is 18 amino acids long. The V gene lost 0 bases and the J gene lost 0 bases, with 16 bases spanning the gap. Germline CDR1 MGHRA, CDR2 YSYEKL. CDR3 nucleotides: TGCGCCAGCAGCCAAGATTATTTAAGCGGGCTTAGCACAGATACGCAGTATTTT. This sequence encodes CASSQDYLSGLSTDTQYF.

The table lists this clonotype with many counts. The rearrangement uses TRBV20-1 and TRBJ2-3; no clear D gene. V dropped 5 bases and J dropped 8 bases, with 20 bases sitting between them. This CDR3 spans 14 amino acids. Germline V gene lookup returns CDR1 DFQATT and CDR2 SNEGSKA (reference sequence). CDR3 loop: CSADDLTGGRTQYF. The DNA for the CDR3 is TGCAGTGCTGACGACCTAACTGGTGGACGTACGCAGTATTTT.

This clonotype was detected ten times or more. V usage is TRBV3-1 and J usage is TRBJ2-1; D assignment may be TRBD1 or TRBD2 (5 bases each). V was clipped by 0 bases and J by 5 bases, with 14 bases between them. CDR1 and CDR2 (germline): LGHDT, YNNKEL (reference sequence). The CDR3 totals 16 residues. The CDR3: CASSQDRDRPNNEQFF. CDR3 DNA: TGTGCCAGCAGCCAAGACCGGGACCGTCCCAACAATGAGCAGTTCTTC.

This clonotype was seen ten or more times. This chain joins TRBV28 and TRBJ2-7; TRBD2 aligns across 10 bases. CDR3 length: 13 amino acids. J gave up 9 bases and V 6 bases, and 8 bases lay outside the gene matches. Germline lookup yields CDR1 MDHEN and CDR2 SYDVKM. The CDR3 region is CASSSLAGVGQYF. DNA for the CDR3: TGTGCCAGCAGCTCGCTAGCGGGAGTCGGGCAGTACTTC.

This clonotype has at least ten counts. V and J are TRBV7-3 and TRBJ2-3; 7 nucleotides line up with TRBD2. Trimming removed 8 bases from V and 2 bases from J; junction bases left unmatched: 7. Germline values: CDR1 SGHTA, CDR2 FQGTGA. The CDR3 is 14 residues long. The CDR3: CASGLSGPTDTQYF. DNA of the CDR3: TGTGCCAGCGGCCTTAGCGGGCCCACAGATACGCAGTATTTT.

V and J are TRBV24-1 and TRBJ2-5; 8 nucleotides line up with TRBD1. CDR3 length equals 14 residues. V dropped 4 bases and J dropped 7; count of bases not matched to a gene: 7. Per germline, CDR1 KGHDR and CDR2 SFDVKD. In nucleotides, the CDR3 is TGTGCCACCAGTGAGCGACAGGGGAAGGGGACCCAGTACTTC. Residues: CATSERQGKGTQYF.

This clonotype was seen a few times. This chain links TRBV5-5 with TRBJ2-7; TRBD2 matches 10 bases. CDR3 length: 15 amino acids. The ends lost 2 bases at V and 2 bases at J; junction bases unmatched: 4. The germline V gene has CDR1 SGHKS and CDR2 YYEKEE (reference sequence). The CDR3 bases are TGTGCCAGCAGCTTTCCTAGCGGGGGCACCTACGAGCAGTACTTC. Translation: CASSFPSGGTYEQYF.

V and J are TRBV10-2 and TRBJ2-5; the D is unclear. V was pared by 0 bases and J by 5 bases, with 13 bases between. This CDR3 contains 15 residues. In germline, CDR1 is WSHSY, CDR2 SAAADI. This CDR3 reads CASSESGRQIETQYF. CDR3 nucleotide sequence: TGCGCCAGCAGTGAGTCCGGTCGGCAGATTGAGACCCAGTACTTC.

This chain links TRBV9 with TRBJ2-7, with D unclear. In germline, CDR1 is SGDLS, CDR2 YYNGEE. The V and J ends lost 3 bases and 2 bases respectively, with 12 bases between them. The CDR3 has 14 amino acids. In DNA form, the CDR3 reads TGTGCCAGCAGCGCCGAAGTCCATACCTACGAGCAGTACTTC. Its translation is CASSAEVHTYEQYF.

Ten or more counts support this clonotype. This chain joins TRBV6-1 and TRBJ2-1, with TRBD1 identical over 7 bases. V lost 6 bases to trimming and J lost 3 bases; unmatched junction nucleotides: 2. The CDR3 is 13 residues long. CDR1 and CDR2 from the germline V gene are MNHNS and SASEGT. The CDR3 region is CASRTGYYNEQFF. Here the CDR3 DNA reads TGTGCCAGCAGGACAGGGTACTACAATGAGCAGTTCTTC.

This clonotype came up a few times. The chain couples TRBV15 to TRBJ2-1; D possibly corresponds to TRBD2 (5 bases). Germline V CDR1 and CDR2: LNHNV, YYDKDF (reference sequence). There are 19 residues in the CDR3. Trimming took off 0 bases at V and 4 bases at J, with 22 bases between the two ends. The CDR3 region is CATSRDRKSADQQYNEQFF. CDR3 DNA sequence: TGTGCCACCAGCAGAGATAGGAAGTCAGCGGACCAGCAGTACAATGAGCAGTTCTTC.

This clonotype has a count of ten or more. V gene TRBV2 combines with J gene TRBJ2-3; TRBD2 agrees at 9 bases. The V segment lost 7 bases and the J segment 4 bases; nucleotides outside the gene matches: 24. This CDR3 has 20 amino acids. Germline loops: CDR1 SNHLY, CDR2 FYNNEI. The CDR3 region is CASNSGPAGGRAWKADTQYF. In DNA form, the CDR3 reads TGTGCCAGCAACTCGGGGCCAGCGGGGGGCCGAGCGTGGAAGGCAGATACGCAGTATTTT. Together with reference TRBV2 and TRBJ2-3, the CDR3 gives the full variable domain: EPEVTQTPSHQVTQMGQEVILRCVPISNHLYFYWYRQILGQKVEFLVSFYNNEISEKSEIFDDQFSVERPDGSNFTLKIRSTKLEDSAMYFCASNSGPAGGRAWKADTQYFGPGTRLTVL.

This clonotype was found a few times. The rearrangement links TRBV11-2 to TRBJ2-6; 10 bases agree with TRBD1. Unmatched junction bases numbered 10, after V lost 2 bases and J lost 3 bases. The CDR3 is made up of 19 amino acids. CDR1 and CDR2 (germline): SGHAT, FQNNGV. In DNA form, the CDR3 reads TGTGCCAGCAGCTTAAGGCCTGGGACAGGGGTGGATGGGGCCAACGTCCTGACTTTC. Translated, it gives CASSLRPGTGVDGANVLTF.

The chain links TRBV20-1 to TRBJ2-1; 9 bases are a match to TRBD2. Germline loops: CDR1 DFQATT, CDR2 SNEGSKA (reference sequence). J lost 7 bases, V lost 3 bases, and 13 bases had no gene match. There are 16 residues in the CDR3. In DNA, the CDR3 is TGCAGTGCTAGTTTGGCTAGCGGGATAGAATCGAATGAGCAGTTCTTC. Translation gives CSASLASGIESNEQFF.

This clonotype was recorded at least ten times. The rearrangement joins TRBV30 to TRBJ1-5, with D possibly matching TRBD1 (5 bases). CDR1 and CDR2 from the germline V gene are GTSNPN and SVGIG (reference sequence). This CDR3 contains 14 residues. V was shortened by 3 bases and J by 6 bases, with 15 bases between the two germline ends. In DNA, the CDR3 is TGTGCCTGGAGCGTGACAGCCCGGGGTCAGCCCCAGCATTTT. Residues: CAWSVTARGQPQHF.

The CDR3 region is CASSLILAGAPDTQYF. The CDR3 DNA reads TGTGCCAGCAGCTTAATACTAGCGGGAGCTCCAGATACGCAGTATTTT. The chain recombines TRBV11-3 with TRBJ2-3; 11 positions agree with TRBD2. Trimming took 2 bases from V and 4 from J; bases not matched to a gene: 5. Per the germline V gene, CDR1 is SGHNT and CDR2 is YENEEA. CDR3 length: 16 residues.